Listed below are T cell receptor beta chains from one sample, sequenced in a study of metastatic and nonmetastatic thyroid tumors. From the PCR reads, TCRdb re-called clones with MiXCR. The sample includes 55,000 or so clones, approximately 15% of them seen just once. The sequenced sample was blood. The receptor source for this set is a female donor with papillary thyroid cancer or a benign thyroid nodule (not recorded which). Some clones in this sample may be carry-over from other donors' samples. Both conserved end residues are part of each CDR3. Clone size, where shown, is once, few, many, or a class for clones that have expanded.

size	V	J	CDR3
NA	TRBV20-1	TRBJ2-2	CSARDLAGDTGELFF
NA	TRBV28	TRBJ2-1	CASRRTSGRAGAYNEQFF
few	TRBV6-2/TRBV6-3	TRBJ1-2	CASSYSLGAYYGYAF
many	TRBV20-1	TRBJ2-7	CSASGGLAGIYEQYF
many	TRBV7-3	TRBJ1-1	CASSLLQGVEAFF
many	TRBV29-1	TRBJ1-2	CSVEAEGFNYGYTF
few	TRBV2	TRBJ2-1	CASSGVAVHNEQFF
few	TRBV28	TRBJ1-4	CASSLSKGGEKLVF
few	TRBV10-3	TRBJ2-1	CAISPFGAGVYNEQFF
NA	TRBV11-1	TRBJ2-6	CASSFGRLSGANVLTF